The sequence of this TCR beta chain was determined in a study of monozygotic twins with inflammatory bowel disease. Blood, about 2.5 ml, was drawn per donor. This CDR3 has 14 residues. TCRdb reprocessed the 5' RACE reads and keeps a single row for each CDR3 protein, giving no DNA. In total, the table holds more than 300,000 distinct CDR3 sequences. The sequencing input was blood. This sequence originates from a human donor with ulcerative colitis or Crohn's disease, or a healthy co-twin of an affected twin (not recorded which). V is TRBV12-3 or TRBV12-4 and J is TRBJ2-7; no DNA is available, so the TRBD1 call from TCRdb remains unchecked. The CDR3 region is CASSRQGVGYEQYF.